This TCR beta chain was sequenced for a study of OX40 agonist ivuxolimab in advanced cancers. The wider study: The patients got ivuxolimab, which is an agonistic anti-OX40 (CD134) antibody. One hepatocellular carcinoma and two cutaneous melanoma patients partially responded. Study findings and constraints: At 0.1 to 3.0 mg/kg, clonal expansion of CD4+ and CD8+ blood T cells had occurred by week 6.

About this clone itself: What it binds is not known.

Only in-frame clones appear in the TCRdb table, and some are missing; sequencing was by immunoSEQ multiplex PCR. The sample contains approximately 66,000 clones, approximately 83% of which appear only once. CDR1 GTSNPN and CDR2 SVGIG come from the germline V gene (reference sequence). Trimming cost V 2 bases and J 4 bases; bases outside gene matches: 12. This CDR3 is 16 amino acids long. The material sequenced was CD4+ or CD8+ T cells sorted from blood, taken in a trial of the OX40 agonist ivuxolimab. The receptor was derived from an adult with an advanced solid tumor such as melanoma, head and neck, liver or kidney cancer. The V call is TRBV30, the J call TRBJ1-1, with 8 bases matching TRBD1. The CDR3 spells CAWSSPARGQRTEAFF. In DNA, the CDR3 is TGTGCCTGGAGTAGCCCGGCCAGGGGGCAGCGCACTGAAGCTTTCTTT.